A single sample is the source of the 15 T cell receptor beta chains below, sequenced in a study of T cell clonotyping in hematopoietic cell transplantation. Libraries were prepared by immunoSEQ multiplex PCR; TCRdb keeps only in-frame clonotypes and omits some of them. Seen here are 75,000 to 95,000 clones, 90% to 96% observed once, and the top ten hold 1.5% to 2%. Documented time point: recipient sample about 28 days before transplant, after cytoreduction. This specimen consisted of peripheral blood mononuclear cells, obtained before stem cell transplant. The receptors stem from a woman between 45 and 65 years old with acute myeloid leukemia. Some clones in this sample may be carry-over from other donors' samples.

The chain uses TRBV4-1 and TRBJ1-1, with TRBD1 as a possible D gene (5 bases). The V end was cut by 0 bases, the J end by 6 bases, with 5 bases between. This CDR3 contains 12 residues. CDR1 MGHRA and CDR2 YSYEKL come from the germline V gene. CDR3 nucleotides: TGCGCCAGCAGCCAAGAGGGGCCTGAAGCTTTCTTT. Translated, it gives CASSQEGPEAFF.

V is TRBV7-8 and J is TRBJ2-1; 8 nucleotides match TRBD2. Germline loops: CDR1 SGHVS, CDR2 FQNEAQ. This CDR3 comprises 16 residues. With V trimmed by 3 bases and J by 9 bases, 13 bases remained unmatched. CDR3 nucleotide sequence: TGTGCCAGCAGCTTGCCTACGGGACTAGTAGGTAGTGAGCAGTTCTTC. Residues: CASSLPTGLVGSEQFF.

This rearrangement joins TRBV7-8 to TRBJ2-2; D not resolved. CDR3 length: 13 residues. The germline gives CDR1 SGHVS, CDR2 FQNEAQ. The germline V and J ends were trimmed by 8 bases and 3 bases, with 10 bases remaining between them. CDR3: CASRPRDTGELFF. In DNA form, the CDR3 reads TGTGCCAGCCGACCCCGTGACACCGGGGAGCTGTTTTTT.

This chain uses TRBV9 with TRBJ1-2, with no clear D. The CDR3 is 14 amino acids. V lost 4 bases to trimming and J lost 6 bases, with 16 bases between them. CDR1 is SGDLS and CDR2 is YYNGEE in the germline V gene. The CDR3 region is CASSPDKLRHGYTF. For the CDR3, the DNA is TGTGCCAGCAGCCCCGACAAACTGCGTCATGGCTACACCTTC.

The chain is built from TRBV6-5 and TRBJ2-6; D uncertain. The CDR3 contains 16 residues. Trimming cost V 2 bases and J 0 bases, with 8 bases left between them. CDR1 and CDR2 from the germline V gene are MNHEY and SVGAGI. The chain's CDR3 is CASSYQMDSGANVLTF. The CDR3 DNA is TGTGCCAGCAGTTACCAGATGGACTCTGGGGCCAACGTCCTGACTTTC.

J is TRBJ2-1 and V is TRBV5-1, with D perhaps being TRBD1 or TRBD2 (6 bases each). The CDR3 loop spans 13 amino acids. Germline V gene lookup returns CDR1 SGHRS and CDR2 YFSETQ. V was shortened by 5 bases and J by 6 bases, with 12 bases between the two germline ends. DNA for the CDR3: TGCGCCAGCAGACAGGGACTGGGCAATGAGCAGTTCTTC. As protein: CASRQGLGNEQFF.

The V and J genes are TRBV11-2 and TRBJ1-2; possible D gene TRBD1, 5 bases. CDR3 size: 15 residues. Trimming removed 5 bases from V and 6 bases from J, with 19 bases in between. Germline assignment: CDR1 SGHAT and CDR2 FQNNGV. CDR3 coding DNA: TGTGCCAGCAGCCCGCCCGACAGCTTTTCTAATGGCTACACCTTC. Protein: CASSPPDSFSNGYTF.

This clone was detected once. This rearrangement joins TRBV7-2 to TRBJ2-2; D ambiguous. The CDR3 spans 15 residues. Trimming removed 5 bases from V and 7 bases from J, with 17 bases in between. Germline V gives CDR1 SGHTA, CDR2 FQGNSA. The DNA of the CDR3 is TGTGCCAGCAGCCTAGGATTTCGCACGGGCGGGGAGCTGTTTTTT. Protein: CASSLGFRTGGELFF.

The CDR3 spells CASSLGAHTAYEQYF. The CDR3 nucleotides are TGTGCCAGCAGCTTAGGAGCGCATACGGCCTACGAGCAGTACTTC. The V call is TRBV11-2, the J call TRBJ2-7; D is unresolved. Per the germline V gene, CDR1 is SGHAT and CDR2 is FQNNGV. The ends were cut back, 1 base at V and 2 bases at J, with 12 bases in the middle. This CDR3 region has 15 residues.

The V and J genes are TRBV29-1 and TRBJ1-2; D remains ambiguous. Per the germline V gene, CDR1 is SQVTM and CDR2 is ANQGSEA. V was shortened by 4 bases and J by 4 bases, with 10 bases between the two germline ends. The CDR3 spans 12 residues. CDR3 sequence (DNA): TGCAGCGTTGGATCGTATACCTATGGCTACACCTTC. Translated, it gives CSVGSYTYGYTF.

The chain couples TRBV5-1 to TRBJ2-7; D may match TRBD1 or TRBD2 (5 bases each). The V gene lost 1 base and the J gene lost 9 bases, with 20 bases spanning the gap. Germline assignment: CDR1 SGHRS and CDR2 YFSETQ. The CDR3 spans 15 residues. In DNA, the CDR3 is TGCGCCAGCAGCTTGCTGGGGACGCAATCCCTGGGGCAGTACTTC. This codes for CASSLLGTQSLGQYF.

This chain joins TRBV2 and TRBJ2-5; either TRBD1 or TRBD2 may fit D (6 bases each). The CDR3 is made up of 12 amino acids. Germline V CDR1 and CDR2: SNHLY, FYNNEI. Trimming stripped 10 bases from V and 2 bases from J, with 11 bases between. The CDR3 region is CAKEGGQETQYF. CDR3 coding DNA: TGTGCCAAGGAGGGGGGTCAAGAGACCCAGTACTTC.

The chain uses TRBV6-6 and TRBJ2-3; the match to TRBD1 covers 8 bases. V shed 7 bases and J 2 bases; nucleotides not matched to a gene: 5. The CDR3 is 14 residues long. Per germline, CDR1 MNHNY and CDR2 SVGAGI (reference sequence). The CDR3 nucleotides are TGTGCCAGCAAACCGCAGGGGGCCACAGATACGCAGTATTTT. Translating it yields CASKPQGATDTQYF.

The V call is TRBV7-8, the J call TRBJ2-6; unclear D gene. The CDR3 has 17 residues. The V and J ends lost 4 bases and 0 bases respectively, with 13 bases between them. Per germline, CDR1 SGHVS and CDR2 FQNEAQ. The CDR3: CASSSYYRASGANVLTF. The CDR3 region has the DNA TGTGCCAGCAGCTCGTATTATAGGGCCTCTGGGGCCAACGTCCTGACTTTC.

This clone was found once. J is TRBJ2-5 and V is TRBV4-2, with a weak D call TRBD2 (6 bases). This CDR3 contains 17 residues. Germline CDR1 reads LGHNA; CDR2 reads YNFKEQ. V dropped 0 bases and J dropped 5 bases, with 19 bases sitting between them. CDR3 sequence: CASSQDWGTSWGETQYF. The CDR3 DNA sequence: TGTGCCAGCAGCCAAGATTGGGGGACTTCCTGGGGGGAGACCCAGTACTTC.